This is a list of T cell receptor beta chains from one sample in a study of cytomegalovirus exposure and HLA in healthy donors. TCRdb keeps only in-frame clones here, not all; method: immunoSEQ multiplex PCR. The sample shows hundreds of thousands of clones, 82% of them seen only once. Sequenced: PBMCs. Receptors were obtained from a man in his forties in good health and CMV-seropositive. The CDR3 runs from the conserved cysteine through the conserved F or W. A D gene is named only where the DNA matches it firmly. A row's size may be missing; if present it is once, few, many or a size class.

J gene,D gene,V gene,CDR3 length,clone size,CDR3 DNA,CDR3 protein
TRBJ2-1,NA,TRBV27,11,NA,TGTGCCAGCATTCTGGCCAATGAGCAGTTCTTC,CASILANEQFF
TRBJ2-1,TRBD2,TRBV27,15,NA,TGTGCCAGCAGTTTAATCGGCGGGAGGGTGAATGAGCAGTTCTTC,CASSLIGGRVNEQFF
TRBJ1-1,NA,TRBV29-1,14,NA,TGCAGCGTAGCGACCGACAGCTCTAACACTGAAGCTTTCTTT,CSVATDSSNTEAFF
TRBJ1-1,TRBD1,TRBV5-4,15,NA,TGTGCCAGCAGCTTCCCAGGGGGATCGAACACTGAAGCTTTCTTT,CASSFPGGSNTEAFF
TRBJ2-7,NA,TRBV6-1,14,few,TGTGCCAGCAGTGAGGGCTTACCCGGCTACGAGCAGTACTTC,CASSEGLPGYEQYF
TRBJ2-7,NA,TRBV14,14,NA,TGTGCCAGCAGCCACGGGTTCGGCTCCTACGAGCAGTACTTC,CASSHGFGSYEQYF
TRBJ2-3,TRBD1,TRBV5-1,16,few,TGCGCCAGCAGCCCGACCGGGACAGGGGAGTCAGATACGCAGTATTTT,CASSPTGTGESDTQYF
TRBJ1-2,TRBD1,TRBV7-9,12,once,TGTGCCGGGACAGAAGGGGGCTATGGCTACACCTTC,CAGTEGGYGYTF
TRBJ2-1,NA,TRBV5-5,13,NA,TGTGCCAGCAGCCAGGGACATTACAATGAGCAGTTCTTC,CASSQGHYNEQFF
TRBJ1-1,NA,TRBV25-1,14,NA,TGTGCCAGCAGTGTTTCCAGGGTTGGCACTGAAGCTTTCTTT,CASSVSRVGTEAFF
TRBJ1-2,NA,TRBV2,13,NA,TGTGCCAGCAGCCTGGACAGATACTATGGCTACACCTTC,CASSLDRYYGYTF
TRBJ1-5,TRBD1,TRBV19,14,NA,TGTGCCAGTCGCGCGGGACAGTTCAATCAGCCCCAGCATTTT,CASRAGQFNQPQHF
TRBJ2-3,TRBD2,TRBV4-1,17,NA,TGCGCCAGCAGCCAAGATCTCGGACTAGCGGGAGAATATCATCCGTATTTT,CASSQDLGLAGEYHPYF
TRBJ2-3,NA,TRBV5-1,13,NA,TGCGCCAGCAGCTCGGGGTACACAGATACGCAGTATTTT,CASSSGYTDTQYF
TRBJ2-2,NA,TRBV27,15,NA,TGTGCCAGCAGTCTCGTAGTTGGGGCGGCCGGGGAGCTGTTTTTT,CASSLVVGAAGELFF
TRBJ2-5,NA,TRBV7-9,12,NA,TGTGCCAGCAGCCCCGAGGATCAGACCCAGTACTTC,CASSPEDQTQYF
TRBJ1-1,TRBD1,TRBV29-1,15,NA,TGCAGCGTTAAGGGGTTGGACAGGGGGAACACTGAAGCTTTCTTT,CSVKGLDRGNTEAFF
TRBJ1-5,TRBD1,TRBV5-8,15,NA,TGTGCCAGCAGCTCACCGGACAGGGCCGATCAGCCCCAGCATTTT,CASSSPDRADQPQHF
TRBJ2-4,TRBD1,TRBV29-1,13,NA,TGCAGCGTTGCACAGGGGGTTGGAGACATTCAGTACTTC,CSVAQGVGDIQYF
TRBJ1-1,TRBD1,TRBV9,15,NA,TGTGCCAGCAGCGTAGTAGGGACAGGGGACACTGAAGCTTTCTTT,CASSVVGTGDTEAFF
TRBJ2-7,TRBD2,TRBV5-1,13,NA,TGCGCCAGCGCTCGGGAGGCATCCTACGAGCAGTACTTC,CASAREASYEQYF
TRBJ2-5,NA,TRBV25-1,15,NA,TGTGCCAGCAGTGATCGGCGGGGAAGTAAGGAGACCCAGTACTTC,CASSDRRGSKETQYF
TRBJ1-2,NA,TRBV6-1,11,NA,TGTGCCAGCAGGCCCCCGGGAGGCTACACCTTC,CASRPPGGYTF
TRBJ1-2,TRBD1,TRBV4-1,15,NA,TGCGCCAGCAGCCACCTGACAGGGGTCGATGGTGGCTACACCTTC,CASSHLTGVDGGYTF
TRBJ2-1,TRBD2,TRBV9,13,NA,TGTGCCAGCAGAAAACTAGCGTCGGATGAGCAGTTCTTC,CASRKLASDEQFF
TRBJ1-5,TRBD1,TRBV5-8,15,NA,TGTGCCAGCAGCTCGGACAGGGCTAGCAATCAGCCCCAGCATTTT,CASSSDRASNQPQHF
TRBJ1-1,NA,TRBV19,13,NA,TGTGCCAGTGGGGAGTCTCCAAACACTGAAGCTTTCTTT,CASGESPNTEAFF
TRBJ1-4,NA,TRBV19,12,few,TGTGCCAGTAGTATAGGCGGGAAGAAACTGTTTTTT,CASSIGGKKLFF
TRBJ1-4,TRBD1,TRBV6-5,15,NA,TGTGCCAGCAGTTACTCAGGGACAGGGGGCGGAAAACTGTTTTTT,CASSYSGTGGGKLFF
TRBJ2-7,NA,TRBV30,13,few,TGTGCCTGGGGACTCGACGGTAACAACGAGCAGTACTTC,CAWGLDGNNEQYF
TRBJ1-2,TRBD1,TRBV30,14,NA,TGTGCCTGGAGTGTACTACAGGGGATTAATGGCTACACCTTC,CAWSVLQGINGYTF
TRBJ1-4,TRBD1,TRBV25-1,16,NA,TGTGCCAGCAGTGTTCTAGGACAGGGGAGGAATGAAAAACTGTTTTTT,CASSVLGQGRNEKLFF
TRBJ1-1,NA,TRBV19,15,NA,TGTGCCAGTAGGGCCGGGGGGCCCGTGGGCACTGAAGCTTTCTTT,CASRAGGPVGTEAFF
TRBJ1-3,TRBD1,TRBV4-2,20,NA,TGTGCCAGCAGCCAAGCAATCCAGGGACAGGGGGGAATTTCTGGAAACACCATATATTTT,CASSQAIQGQGGISGNTIYF
TRBJ2-2,NA,TRBV6-1,13,NA,TGTGCCAGCACCGACTGGGTCACCGGGGAGCTGTTTTTT,CASTDWVTGELFF
TRBJ2-1,TRBD2,TRBV5-1,12,NA,TGCGCCAGCGGCAGGGAGGGGAATGAGCAGTTCTTC,CASGREGNEQFF
TRBJ1-1,NA,TRBV2,14,NA,TGTGCCAGCAGCCGGTCGGGGGGGACCACTGAAGCTTTCTTT,CASSRSGGTTEAFF
TRBJ2-1,TRBD2,TRBV7-3,14,NA,TGTGCCAGCAGCTTGGCTAGCGGGAGAAGTGAGCAGTTCTTC,CASSLASGRSEQFF
TRBJ2-1,TRBD2,TRBV6-5,15,NA,TGTGCCAGCAGCTCGGGACTAGCGACCCACAATGAGCAGTTCTTC,CASSSGLATHNEQFF
TRBJ2-3,NA,TRBV27,14,few,TGTGCCAGCAGTTTGAACAGGGTGGCAGATACGCAGTATTTT,CASSLNRVADTQYF
TRBJ2-1,NA,TRBV9,14,once,TGTGCCAGCAGCGCGACTAGTTATCGGGGTGAGCAGTTCTTC,CASSATSYRGEQFF
TRBJ1-1,NA,TRBV27,14,NA,TGTGCCAGCAGTTCTGACAGCATGAACACTGAAGCTTTCTTT,CASSSDSMNTEAFF